Listed here are 19 T cell receptor beta chains from one sample, sequenced in a study of cytomegalovirus exposure and HLA in healthy donors. 60 Vbeta and 13 Jbeta primers were used in PCR. TCRdb's copy holds only in-frame clones and misses some; the assay was immunoSEQ multiplex PCR. In total, the table holds 40,000 to 60,000 clones. The sequencing sample was made of PBMCs. The receptors originated from a male donor in good health and CMV-seropositive.

The rearrangement joins TRBV19 to TRBJ1-2, with D perhaps matching TRBD1 (5 bases). Deletions cut 0 bases from V and 2 bases from J, with 7 bases between. This CDR3 spans 14 amino acids. Germline V gives CDR1 LNHDA, CDR2 SQIVND (reference sequence). Written as DNA, the CDR3 is TGTGCCAGTAGTATAGATCCAGGGAACTATGGCTACACCTTC. This encodes CASSIDPGNYGYTF. Combining the CDR3 with reference TRBV19 and TRBJ1-2 gives the whole variable domain DGGITQSPKYLFRKEGQNVTLSCEQNLNHDAMYWYRQDPGQGLRLIYYSQIVNDFQKGDIAEGYSVSREKKESFPLTVTSAQKNPTAFYLCASSIDPGNYGYTFGSGTRLTVV.

The chain couples TRBV4-3 to TRBJ2-5, with 7 nucleotides matching TRBD2. Germline V lookup: CDR1 LGHNA, CDR2 YSLEER. V lost 0 bases to trimming and J lost 5 bases; unmatched junction nucleotides: 6. The CDR3 has 15 amino acids. The chain's CDR3 is CASSQDRDYWETQYF. In DNA, the CDR3 is TGCGCCAGCAGCCAAGACCGGGACTATTGGGAGACCCAGTACTTC.

CDR3 region: CASSEGLTYEQYF. The CDR3 DNA is TGTGCCAGCAGTGAGGGACTAACCTACGAGCAGTACTTC. This rearrangement joins TRBV25-1 to TRBJ2-7, with 7 nucleotides matching TRBD2. This CDR3 has 13 residues. J lost 2 bases, V lost 3 bases, and 1 base had no gene match. Germline V gives CDR1 MGHDK, CDR2 SYGVNS.

CDR3 bases: TGCGCCAGCTTCGGGACAGGGGGCCTCTTAGATACGCAGTATTTT. This gives the protein CASFGTGGLLDTQYF. This chain links TRBV5-1 with TRBJ2-3; 12 positions match TRBD1. This CDR3 has 15 amino acids. CDR1 is SGHRS, CDR2 YFSETQ, per germline. J lost 5 bases, V lost 7 bases, and 8 bases had no gene match.

The chain has TRBV7-9 and TRBJ2-5; D may be TRBD2 (6 bases). Germline CDR1 and CDR2: SEHNR and FQNEAQ (reference sequence). The ends were cut back, 0 bases at V and 2 bases at J, with 7 bases in the middle. The CDR3 consists of 14 residues. The CDR3 sequence is CASSLAGGQETQYF. CDR3 bases: TGTGCCAGCAGCTTAGCGGGGGGTCAAGAGACCCAGTACTTC.

The chain couples TRBV4-1 to TRBJ2-5, with D perhaps matching TRBD2 (5 bases). Deletions cut 4 bases from V and 2 bases from J, with 20 bases between. Germline values: CDR1 MGHRA, CDR2 YSYEKL. The CDR3 is 17 amino acids. The CDR3 reads CASSRGLALGRQETQYF. The CDR3 coding sequence is TGCGCCAGCAGCCGAGGTCTAGCCCTAGGAAGGCAAGAGACCCAGTACTTC.

The chain couples TRBV5-6 to TRBJ1-3; D is uncertain. The germline V gene has CDR1 SGHDT and CDR2 YYEEEE. Trimming removed 0 bases at V and 2 bases at J, with 12 bases between. CDR3 length equals 16 residues. CDR3 residues: CASSLGWEITGNTIYF. The DNA of the CDR3 is TGTGCCAGCAGCTTGGGATGGGAGATTACTGGAAACACCATATATTTT.

The rearrangement links TRBV5-4 to TRBJ2-2, with TRBD2 identical over 11 bases. There are 15 residues in the CDR3. From germline, CDR1 is SGHNT and CDR2 YYREEE (reference sequence). With V trimmed by 6 bases and J by 4 bases, 5 bases remained unmatched. The CDR3 is CASTIAGGITGELFF. The CDR3 DNA is TGTGCCAGCACCATAGCGGGGGGGATCACCGGGGAGCTGTTTTTT.

The chain employs TRBV2 and TRBJ1-6, with D hard to call. Germline values: CDR1 SNHLY, CDR2 FYNNEI. Trimming left V 4 bases short and J 6 bases short, with 10 bases between. This CDR3 is built from 14 residues. The CDR3 is CASSAGGGNSPLHF. DNA of the CDR3: TGTGCCAGCAGTGCGGGTGGAGGTAATTCACCCCTCCACTTT.

This chain joins TRBV6-5 and TRBJ1-1, with a tentative D call TRBD1 (6 bases). Germline V gives CDR1 MNHEY, CDR2 SVGAGI. The CDR3 extends over 15 amino acids. V dropped 0 bases and J dropped 4 bases, with 12 bases sitting between them. The CDR3 nucleotides are TGTGCCAGCAGTTACTCCTCAGGGGTGGGCACTGAAGCTTTCTTT. Its translation: CASSYSSGVGTEAFF.

V usage is TRBV7-2 and J usage is TRBJ2-2, with 8 bases fitting TRBD1. J was trimmed by 4 bases and V by 1 base; bases with no gene match: 8. This CDR3 spans 17 amino acids. CDR1 is SGHTA, CDR2 FQGNSA, per germline. The CDR3 region has the DNA TGTGCCAGCAGCTTAGGTGGTCAGGGGGCTCCCACCGGGGAGCTGTTTTTT. Translation: CASSLGGQGAPTGELFF.

The chain is built from TRBV5-5 and TRBJ1-5, with D perhaps matching TRBD1 (5 bases). The germline gives CDR1 SGHKS, CDR2 YYEKEE (reference sequence). The CDR3 contains 17 residues. Trimming cost V 0 bases and J 6 bases, with 19 bases left between them. CDR3 coding DNA: TGTGCCAGCAGCTTGGTCCTTTGGGGGGGGACGGGTCAGCCCCAGCATTTT. Its translation is CASSLVLWGGTGQPQHF.

The rearrangement uses TRBV19 and TRBJ1-2; 7 bases are shared with TRBD1. The germline V gene encodes CDR1 LNHDA and CDR2 SQIVND (reference sequence). This CDR3 has 15 amino acids. The V segment lost 0 bases and the J segment 6 bases; nucleotides outside the gene matches: 7. As DNA, the CDR3 is TGTGCCAGTAGTATAGATCCCGACAGGGTAGATGGCTACACCTTC. Its protein is CASSIDPDRVDGYTF.

This chain connects TRBV6-5 to TRBJ1-1, with D perhaps matching TRBD1 (5 bases). The CDR3 has 14 amino acids. Germline values: CDR1 MNHEY, CDR2 SVGAGI. The ends were cut back, 3 bases at V and 8 bases at J, with 16 bases in the middle. The CDR3 is CASSYLAQTAEAFF. CDR3 nucleotides: TGTGCCAGCAGTTATTTAGCCCAGACAGCCGAAGCTTTCTTT.

This chain links TRBV12-1 with TRBJ2-1; the D call in the table, TRBD2, was not verified against the DNA. TRBV12-1 is a documented pseudogene. This CDR3 comprises 21 residues. The CDR3 loop is CASSYCPGLAGGPVSDNEQFF. CDR3 coding DNA: TGTGCCAGCAGCTACTGCCCCGGACTAGCGGGGGGGCCGGTTTCCGACAATGAGCAGTTCTTC.

The J gene is TRBJ2-7, the V gene TRBV27; no reliable D call. Germline loops: CDR1 MNHEY, CDR2 SMNVEV (reference sequence). Trimming took off 7 bases at V and 1 base at J, with 14 bases between the two ends. The CDR3 has 14 residues. The CDR3, as DNA: TGTGCCAGCACCGCTAAAAGCTGGTCCTACGAGCAGTACTTC. It specifies CASTAKSWSYEQYF.

The chain recombines TRBV6-1 with TRBJ1-4, with a weak D call TRBD1 (5 bases). V lost 5 bases to trimming and J lost 7 bases, with 11 bases between them. The CDR3 length is 13 residues. Germline CDR1 and CDR2: MNHNS and SASEGT. The CDR3 is CASSREGSEKLFF. The CDR3 DNA follows: TGTGCCAGCAGTCGGGAGGGGAGTGAAAAACTGTTTTTT.

The rearrangement uses TRBV29-1 and TRBJ2-7; TRBD2 might be the D (5 bases). The CDR3 runs to 14 residues. CDR1 is SQVTM, CDR2 ANQGSEA, per germline. Trimming took off 6 bases at V and 0 bases at J, with 15 bases between the two ends. In nucleotides, the CDR3 is TGCAGCGTCCGAGGGCTGTCCCGCTCCTACGAGCAGTACTTC. Its translation is CSVRGLSRSYEQYF.

The chain carries TRBV28 and TRBJ2-7, with 10 bases that match TRBD1. Unmatched junction bases numbered 2, after V lost 6 bases and J lost 3 bases. Germline V gives CDR1 MDHEN, CDR2 SYDVKM. The CDR3 covers 13 residues. The chain's CDR3 is CASSRTGGYEQYF. The DNA of the CDR3 is TGTGCCAGCAGCCGGACAGGGGGCTACGAGCAGTACTTC.